Sequencing of this TCR beta chain was carried out in a study of PD-1 blockade in classical Hodgkin lymphoma. Looked up from germline, CDR1 is LNHNV and CDR2 is YYDKDF (reference sequence). The CDR3 covers 14 residues. Deletions cut 4 bases from V and 0 bases from J, with 9 bases between. Sequencing was performed with immunoSEQ multiplex PCR; in TCRdb, only in-frame clones are kept and a portion is missing. This repertoire shows approximately 98,000 clones, 80% to 90% found once; its top ten account for 20%. All the patients suffered relapse after autologous stem cell transplantation, and brentuximab vedotin exposure differed. Complete response, partial response or progressive disease made up the best responses.

J is TRBJ1-1 and V is TRBV15; D gene unclear. The input for sequencing was peripheral blood mononuclear cells (PBMCs), taken before the second cycle of nivolumab. This TCR was sampled from a human donor with classical Hodgkin lymphoma. For the CDR3, the DNA is TGTGCCACCAGCAAGGCCGAAATGAACACTGAAGCTTTCTTT. It encodes CATSKAEMNTEAFF.